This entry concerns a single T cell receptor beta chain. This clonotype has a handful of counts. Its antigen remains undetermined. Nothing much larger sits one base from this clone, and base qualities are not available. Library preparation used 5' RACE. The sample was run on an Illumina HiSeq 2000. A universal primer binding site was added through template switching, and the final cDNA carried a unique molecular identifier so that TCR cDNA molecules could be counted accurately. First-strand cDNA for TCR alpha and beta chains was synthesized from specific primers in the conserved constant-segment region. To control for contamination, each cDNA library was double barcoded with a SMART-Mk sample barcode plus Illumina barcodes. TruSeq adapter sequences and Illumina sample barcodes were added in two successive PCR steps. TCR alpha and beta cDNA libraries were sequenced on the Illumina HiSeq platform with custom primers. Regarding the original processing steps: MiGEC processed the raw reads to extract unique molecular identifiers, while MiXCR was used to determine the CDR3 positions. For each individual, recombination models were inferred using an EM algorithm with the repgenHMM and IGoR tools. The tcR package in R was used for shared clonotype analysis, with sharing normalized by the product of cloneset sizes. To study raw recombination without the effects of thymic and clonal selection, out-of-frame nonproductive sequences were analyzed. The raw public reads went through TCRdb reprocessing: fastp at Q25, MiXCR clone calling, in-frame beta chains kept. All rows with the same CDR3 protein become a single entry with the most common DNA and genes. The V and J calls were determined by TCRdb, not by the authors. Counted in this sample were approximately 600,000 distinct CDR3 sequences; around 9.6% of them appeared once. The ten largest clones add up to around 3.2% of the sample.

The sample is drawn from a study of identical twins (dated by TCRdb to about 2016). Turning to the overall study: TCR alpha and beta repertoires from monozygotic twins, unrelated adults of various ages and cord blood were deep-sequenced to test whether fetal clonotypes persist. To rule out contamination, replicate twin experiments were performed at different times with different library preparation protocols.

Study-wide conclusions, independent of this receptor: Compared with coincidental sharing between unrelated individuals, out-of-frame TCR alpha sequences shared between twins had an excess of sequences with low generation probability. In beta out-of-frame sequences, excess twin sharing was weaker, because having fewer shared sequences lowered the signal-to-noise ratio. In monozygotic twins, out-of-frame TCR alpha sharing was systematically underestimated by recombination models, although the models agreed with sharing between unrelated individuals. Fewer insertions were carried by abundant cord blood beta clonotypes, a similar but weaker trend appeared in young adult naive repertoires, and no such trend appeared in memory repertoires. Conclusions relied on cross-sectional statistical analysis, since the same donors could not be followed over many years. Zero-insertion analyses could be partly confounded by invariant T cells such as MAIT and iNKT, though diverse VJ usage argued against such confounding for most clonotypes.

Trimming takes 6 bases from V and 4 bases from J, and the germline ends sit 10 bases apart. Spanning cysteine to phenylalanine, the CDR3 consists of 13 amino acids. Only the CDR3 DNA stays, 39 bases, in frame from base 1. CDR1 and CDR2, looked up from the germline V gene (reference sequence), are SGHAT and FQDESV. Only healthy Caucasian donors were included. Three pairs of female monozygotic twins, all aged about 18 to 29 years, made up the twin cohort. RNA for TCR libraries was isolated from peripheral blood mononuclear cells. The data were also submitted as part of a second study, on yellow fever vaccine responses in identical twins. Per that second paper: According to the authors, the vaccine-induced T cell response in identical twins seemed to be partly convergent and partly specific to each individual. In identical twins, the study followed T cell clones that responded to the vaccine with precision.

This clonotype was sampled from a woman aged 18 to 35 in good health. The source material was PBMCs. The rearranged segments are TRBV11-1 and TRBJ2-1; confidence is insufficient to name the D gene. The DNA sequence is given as TGTGCCAGCAGGAGGCGTCAATACAATGAGCAGTTCTTC. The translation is CASRRRQYNEQFF.